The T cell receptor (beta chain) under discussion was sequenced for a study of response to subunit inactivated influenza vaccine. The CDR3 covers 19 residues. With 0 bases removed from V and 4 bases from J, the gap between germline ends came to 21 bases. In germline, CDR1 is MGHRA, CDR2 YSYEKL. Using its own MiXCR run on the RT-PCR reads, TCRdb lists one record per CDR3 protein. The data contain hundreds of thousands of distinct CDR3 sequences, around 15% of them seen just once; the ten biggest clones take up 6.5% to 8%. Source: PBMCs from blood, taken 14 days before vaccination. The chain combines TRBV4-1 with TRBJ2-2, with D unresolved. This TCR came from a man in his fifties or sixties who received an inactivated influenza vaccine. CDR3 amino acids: CASSQDIGGRLGPTGELFF. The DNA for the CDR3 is TGCGCCAGCAGCCAAGATATAGGTGGCAGACTGGGCCCCACCGGGGAGCTGTTTTTT.